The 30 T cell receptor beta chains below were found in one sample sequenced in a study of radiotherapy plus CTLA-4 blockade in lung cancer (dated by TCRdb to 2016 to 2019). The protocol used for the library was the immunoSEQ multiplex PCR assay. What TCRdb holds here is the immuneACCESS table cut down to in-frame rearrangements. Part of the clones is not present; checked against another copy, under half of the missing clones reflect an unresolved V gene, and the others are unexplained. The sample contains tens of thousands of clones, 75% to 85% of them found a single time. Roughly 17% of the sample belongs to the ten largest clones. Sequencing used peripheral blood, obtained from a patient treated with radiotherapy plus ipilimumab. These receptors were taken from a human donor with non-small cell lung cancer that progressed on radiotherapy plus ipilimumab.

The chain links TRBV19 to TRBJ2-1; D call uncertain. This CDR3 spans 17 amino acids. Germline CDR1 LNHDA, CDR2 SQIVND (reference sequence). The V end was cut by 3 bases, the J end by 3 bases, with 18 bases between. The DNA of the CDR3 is TGTGCCAGTAGTATCCCTTCAATGCTCATTGGCTACAATGAGCAGTTCTTC. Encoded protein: CASSIPSMLIGYNEQFF.

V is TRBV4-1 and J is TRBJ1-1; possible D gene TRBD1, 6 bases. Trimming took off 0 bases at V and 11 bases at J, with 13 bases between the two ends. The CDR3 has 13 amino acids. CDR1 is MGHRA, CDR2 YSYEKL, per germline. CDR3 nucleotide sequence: TGCGCCAGCAGCCAAGATCGGGGGGCCAAGGCTTTCTTT. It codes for CASSQDRGAKAFF.

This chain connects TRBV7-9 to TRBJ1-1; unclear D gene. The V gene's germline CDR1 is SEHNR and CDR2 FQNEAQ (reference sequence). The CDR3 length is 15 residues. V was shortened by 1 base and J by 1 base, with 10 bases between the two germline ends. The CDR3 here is CASSLVYAGNTEAFF. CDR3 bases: TGTGCCAGCAGCTTAGTCTATGCGGGGAACACTGAAGCTTTCTTT.

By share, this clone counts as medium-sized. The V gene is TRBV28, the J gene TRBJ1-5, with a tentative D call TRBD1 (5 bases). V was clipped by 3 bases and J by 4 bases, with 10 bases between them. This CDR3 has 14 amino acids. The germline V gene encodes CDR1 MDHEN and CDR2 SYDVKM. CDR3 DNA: TGTGCCAGCAGTTTTATGACAGAAAATCAGCCCCAGCATTTT. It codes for CASSFMTENQPQHF.

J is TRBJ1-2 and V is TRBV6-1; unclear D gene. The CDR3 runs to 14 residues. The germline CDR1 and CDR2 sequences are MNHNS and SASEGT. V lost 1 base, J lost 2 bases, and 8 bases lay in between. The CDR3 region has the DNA TGTGCCAGCAGTGAAGTGGGCAGCAACTATGGCTACACCTTC. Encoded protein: CASSEVGSNYGYTF.

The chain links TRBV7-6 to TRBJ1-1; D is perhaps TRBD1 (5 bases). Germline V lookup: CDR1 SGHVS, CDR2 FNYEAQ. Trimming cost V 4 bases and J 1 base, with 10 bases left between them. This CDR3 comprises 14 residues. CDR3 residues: CASSSQGSNTEAFF. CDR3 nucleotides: TGTGCCAGCAGCTCCCAGGGATCGAACACTGAAGCTTTCTTT. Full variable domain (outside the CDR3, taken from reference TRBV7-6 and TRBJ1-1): GAGVSQSPRYKVTKRGQDVALRCDPISGHVSLYWYRQALGQGPEFLTYFNYEAQQDKSGLPNDRFSAERPEGSISTLTIQRTEQRDSAMYRCASSSQGSNTEAFFGQGTRLTVV.

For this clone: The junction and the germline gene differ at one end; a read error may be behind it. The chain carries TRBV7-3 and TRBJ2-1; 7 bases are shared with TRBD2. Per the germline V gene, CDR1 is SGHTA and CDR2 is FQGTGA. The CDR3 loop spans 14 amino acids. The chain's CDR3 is CVSSLSPSGNEQFF. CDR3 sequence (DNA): TGTGTCAGCAGCTTAAGTCCTAGCGGCAATGAGCAGTTCTTC. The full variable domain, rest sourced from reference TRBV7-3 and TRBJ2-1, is GAGVSQTPSNKVTEKGKYVELRCDPISGHTALYWYRQSLGQGPEFLIYFQGTGAADDSGLPNDRFFAVRPEGSVSTLKIQRTERGDSAVYLCVSSLSPSGNEQFFGPGTRLTVL.

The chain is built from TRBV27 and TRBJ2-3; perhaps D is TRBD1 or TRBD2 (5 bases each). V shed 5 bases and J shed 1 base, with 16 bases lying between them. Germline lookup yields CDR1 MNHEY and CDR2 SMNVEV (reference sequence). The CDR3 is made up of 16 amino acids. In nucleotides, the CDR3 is TGTGCCAGCAGTCGTTTGGGGGTGGGAGGCACAGATACGCAGTATTTT. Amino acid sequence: CASSRLGVGGTDTQYF.

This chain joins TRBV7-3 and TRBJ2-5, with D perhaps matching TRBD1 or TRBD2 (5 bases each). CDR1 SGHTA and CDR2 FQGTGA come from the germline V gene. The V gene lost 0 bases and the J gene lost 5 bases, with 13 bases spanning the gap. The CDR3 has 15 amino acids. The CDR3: CASSLTGVRGETQYF. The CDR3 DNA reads TGTGCCAGCAGCTTAACGGGGGTGCGTGGGGAGACCCAGTACTTC.

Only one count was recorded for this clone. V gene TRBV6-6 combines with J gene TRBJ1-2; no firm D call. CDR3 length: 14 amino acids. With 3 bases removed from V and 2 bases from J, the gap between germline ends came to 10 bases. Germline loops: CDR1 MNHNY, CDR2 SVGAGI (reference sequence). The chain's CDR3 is CASSYSTENYGYTF. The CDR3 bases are TGTGCCAGCAGTTATTCGACGGAAAACTATGGCTACACCTTC.

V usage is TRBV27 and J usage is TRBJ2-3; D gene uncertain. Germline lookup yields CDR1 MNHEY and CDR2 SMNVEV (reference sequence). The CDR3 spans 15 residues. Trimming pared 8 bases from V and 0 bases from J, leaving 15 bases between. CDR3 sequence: CASGPGRASTDTQYF. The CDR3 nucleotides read TGTGCCAGCGGTCCCGGACGCGCAAGCACAGATACGCAGTATTTT.

The CDR3 bases are TGTGCCAGCAGTTTATCTGTAATGGGGGAGAATCCGCAGTTCTTC. This gives the protein CASSLSVMGENPQFF. V and J are TRBV28 and TRBJ2-1; D assignment may be TRBD1 or TRBD2 (5 bases each). Trimming pared 1 base from V and 12 bases from J, leaving 19 bases between. Germline V lookup: CDR1 MDHEN, CDR2 SYDVKM. The CDR3 has 15 residues.

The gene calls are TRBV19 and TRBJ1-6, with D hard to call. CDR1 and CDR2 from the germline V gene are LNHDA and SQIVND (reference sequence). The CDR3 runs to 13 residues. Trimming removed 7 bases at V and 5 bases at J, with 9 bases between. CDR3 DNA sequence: TGTGCCAGTAAACCTGGGGATAATTCACCCCTCCACTTT. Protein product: CASKPGDNSPLHF.

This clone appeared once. The CDR3 protein is CASSDPGGSFGQYF. The CDR3, as DNA: TGTGCCAGCAGTGACCCGGGAGGTTCCTTCGGGCAGTACTTC. This chain links TRBV2 with TRBJ2-7; 7 bases are a match to TRBD2. The CDR3 covers 14 residues. Germline CDR1 and CDR2: SNHLY and FYNNEI. After removal of 3 bases from V and 9 bases from J, the junction contained 11 bases not matched to a gene.

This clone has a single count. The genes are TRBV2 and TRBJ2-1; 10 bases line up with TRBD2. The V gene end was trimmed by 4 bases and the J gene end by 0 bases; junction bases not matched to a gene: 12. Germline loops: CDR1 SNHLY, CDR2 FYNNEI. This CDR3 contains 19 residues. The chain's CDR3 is CASSAPSGGQIRSYNEQFF. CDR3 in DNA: TGTGCCAGCAGTGCCCCTAGCGGGGGACAAATCCGCTCCTACAATGAGCAGTTCTTC.

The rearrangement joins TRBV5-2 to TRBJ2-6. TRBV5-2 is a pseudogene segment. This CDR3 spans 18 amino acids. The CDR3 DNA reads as TGTGCCAGCAAGCCAAAGAGAGAGTACACAAGTCGGGCCAACGTCCTGACTTTC. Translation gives CASKPKREYTSRANVLTF.

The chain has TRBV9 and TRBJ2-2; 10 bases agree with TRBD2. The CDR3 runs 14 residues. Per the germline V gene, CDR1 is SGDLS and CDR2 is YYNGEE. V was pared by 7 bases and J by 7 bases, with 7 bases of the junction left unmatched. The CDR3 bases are TGTGCCAGCTCCAGCGGGGGGGATGGCGGGGAGCTGTTTTTT. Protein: CASSSGGDGGELFF.

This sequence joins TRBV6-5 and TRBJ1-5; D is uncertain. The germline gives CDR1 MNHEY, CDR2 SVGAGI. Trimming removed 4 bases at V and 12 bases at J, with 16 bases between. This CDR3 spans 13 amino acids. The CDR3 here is CASSLNPGHHQHF. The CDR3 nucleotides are TGTGCCAGCAGTTTAAACCCGGGTCACCACCAGCATTTT.

The chain's CDR3 is CASSESVRGREQYF. CDR3 coding DNA: TGTGCCAGCAGTGAAAGTGTCAGGGGGAGAGAGCAGTACTTC. The V and J genes are TRBV2 and TRBJ2-7; 7 bases map to TRBD1. V was clipped by 2 bases and J by 7 bases; unmatched bases: 8. This CDR3 has 14 amino acids. The germline V gene encodes CDR1 SNHLY and CDR2 FYNNEI.

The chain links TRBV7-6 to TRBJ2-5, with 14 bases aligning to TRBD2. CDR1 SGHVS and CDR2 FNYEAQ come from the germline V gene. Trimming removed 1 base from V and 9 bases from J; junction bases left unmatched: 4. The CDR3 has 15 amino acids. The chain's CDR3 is CASSLGTSGGTSQYF. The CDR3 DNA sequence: TGTGCCAGCAGCTTAGGGACTAGCGGGGGGACGTCCCAGTACTTC.

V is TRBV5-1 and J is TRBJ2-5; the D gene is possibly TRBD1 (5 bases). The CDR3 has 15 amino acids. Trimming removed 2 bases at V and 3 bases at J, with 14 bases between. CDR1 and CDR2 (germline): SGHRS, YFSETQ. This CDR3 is CASSLAGYWKETQYF. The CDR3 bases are TGCGCCAGCAGCTTAGCAGGGTATTGGAAAGAGACCCAGTACTTC.

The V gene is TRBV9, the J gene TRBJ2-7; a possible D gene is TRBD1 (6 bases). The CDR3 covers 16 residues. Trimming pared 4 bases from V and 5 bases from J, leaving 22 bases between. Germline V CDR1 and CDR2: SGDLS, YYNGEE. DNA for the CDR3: TGTGCCAGCAGCCCGAGGGGCGCTGTCAGGGGTGACGAGCAGTACTTC. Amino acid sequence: CASSPRGAVRGDEQYF.

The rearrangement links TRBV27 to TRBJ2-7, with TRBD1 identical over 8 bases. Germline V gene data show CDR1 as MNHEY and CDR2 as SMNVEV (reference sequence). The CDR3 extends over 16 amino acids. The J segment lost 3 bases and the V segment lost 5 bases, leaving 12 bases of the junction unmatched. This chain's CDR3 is CASSPSTGEAIYEQYF. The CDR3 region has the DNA TGTGCCAGCAGTCCCTCGACAGGGGAGGCAATCTACGAGCAGTACTTC.

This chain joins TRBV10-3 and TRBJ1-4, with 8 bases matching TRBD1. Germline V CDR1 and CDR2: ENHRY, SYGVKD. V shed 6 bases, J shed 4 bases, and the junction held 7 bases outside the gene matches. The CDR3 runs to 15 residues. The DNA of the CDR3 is TGTGCCATCAGCGGTGACAGGGGAGTTAATGAAAAACTGTTTTTT. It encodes CAISGDRGVNEKLFF.

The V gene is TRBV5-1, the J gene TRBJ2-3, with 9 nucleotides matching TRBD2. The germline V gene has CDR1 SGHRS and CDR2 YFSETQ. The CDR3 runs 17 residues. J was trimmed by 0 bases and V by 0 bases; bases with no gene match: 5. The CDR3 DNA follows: TGCGCCAGCAGCTTGGGGTCTAGCGGGACTAGCACAGATACGCAGTATTTT. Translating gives CASSLGSSGTSTDTQYF.

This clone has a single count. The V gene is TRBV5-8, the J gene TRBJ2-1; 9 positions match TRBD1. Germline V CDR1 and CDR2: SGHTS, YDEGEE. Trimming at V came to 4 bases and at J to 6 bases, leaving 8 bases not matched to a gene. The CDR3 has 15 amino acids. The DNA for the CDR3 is TGTGCCAGCAGCCTAGGGGACAGGGCCGGCAATGAGCAGTTCTTC. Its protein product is CASSLGDRAGNEQFF.

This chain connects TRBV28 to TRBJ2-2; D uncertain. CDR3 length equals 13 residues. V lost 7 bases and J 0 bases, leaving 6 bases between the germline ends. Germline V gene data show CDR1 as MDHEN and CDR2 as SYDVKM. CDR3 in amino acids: CASTRTNTGELFF. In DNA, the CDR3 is TGTGCCAGCACTAGAACGAACACCGGGGAGCTGTTTTTT. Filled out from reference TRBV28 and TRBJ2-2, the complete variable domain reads DVKVTQSSRYLVKRTGEKVFLECVQDMDHENMFWYRQDPGLGLRLIYFSYDVKMKEKGDIPEGYSVSREKKERFSLILESASTNQTSMYLCASTRTNTGELFFGEGSRLTVL.

CDR3 in amino acids: CASSLGAGVSNEQFF. The CDR3 DNA follows: TGTGCCAGCAGCTTGGGGGCAGGGGTGAGCAATGAGCAGTTCTTC. The rearrangement joins TRBV5-4 to TRBJ2-1; possibly TRBD1 for D (6 bases). This CDR3 contains 15 residues. The germline V gene encodes CDR1 SGHNT and CDR2 YYREEE (reference sequence). With 0 bases removed from V and 6 bases from J, the gap between germline ends came to 13 bases.

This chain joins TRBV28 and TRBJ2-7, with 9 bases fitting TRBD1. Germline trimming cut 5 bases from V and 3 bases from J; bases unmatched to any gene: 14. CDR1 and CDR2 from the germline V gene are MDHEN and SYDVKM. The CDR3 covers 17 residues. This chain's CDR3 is CASSPIPQDRGGYEQYF. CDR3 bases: TGTGCCAGCAGTCCCATTCCCCAGGACAGGGGTGGCTACGAGCAGTACTTC.

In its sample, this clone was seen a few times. The CDR3 loop is CASSLSGTRGYTF. In DNA form, the CDR3 reads TGTGCCAGCAGTTTGTCCGGGACAAGAGGCTACACCTTC. This sequence joins TRBV28 and TRBJ1-2; a possible D gene is TRBD1 (6 bases). With 3 bases removed from V and 8 bases from J, the gap between germline ends came to 13 bases. The CDR3 spans 13 residues. Germline-derived CDR1 and CDR2 are MDHEN and SYDVKM.